The T cell receptor beta chain under discussion was sequenced for a study of spatial heterogeneity in lung cancer. The CDR3 length is 13 residues. From germline, CDR1 is MNHEY and CDR2 SVGEGT. V was cut by 6 bases and J by 5 bases, with 11 bases left in between. TCRdb re-derived calls from the 5' RACE reads in MiXCR, one entry per CDR3 protein. The sample consists of around 92,000 distinct CDR3 sequences, approximately 12% of them appearing once. The time point denotes: sample taken at primary tumor resection. Whole RNA obtained from tumor, nontumor lung or frozen PBMC underwent sequencing without sorting. Samples were obtained from 70 or so donors, all untreated early-stage non-small cell lung cancer patients. There are many counts of this clonotype.

The sequence came from a male donor with early-stage non-small cell lung cancer. Sample: PBMCs, taken at surgery. V is TRBV6-2 or TRBV6-3 and J is TRBJ2-1; D possibly corresponds to TRBD1 (5 bases). The CDR3 DNA reads as TGTGCCAGCAGACCCCAGGGAAACAATGAGCAGTTCTTC. Amino acid sequence: CASRPQGNNEQFF.